The rows below give T cell receptor beta chains drawn from one sample of a study of T cell repertoires in cytomegalovirus infection. TCRdb passed the reads through MiXCR, listing each CDR3 protein once. The sample lists about 400,000 distinct CDR3 sequences; 15% to 20% were seen once. Material: PBMCs. The receptors were gathered from a human donor in good health (CMV status not recorded). Some clones in this sample may be carry-over from other donors' samples. Each CDR3 is given with its conserved first and last residue.

>TRBJ1-2|TRBV12-3/TRBV12-4
CASSILQGAIGYTF
>TRBJ2-7|TRBV7-8
CASSQGSGGNYEQYF
>TRBJ2-1|TRBV20-1
CSVVSGLAGGEQFF
>TRBJ2-3|TRBV7-2
CASSALIDTQYF
>TRBJ2-7|TRBV7-2
CASSRDRGESYEQYF
>TRBJ2-7|TRBV5-6
CASSTGLAGEF
>TRBJ2-1|TRBV7-2
CASSFSAIGNEQFF
>TRBJ1-3|TRBV20-1
CSARAQDSGNTIYF
>TRBJ2-1|TRBV7-6
CASSLLGLAVGQNEQFF
>TRBJ1-2|TRBV5-1
CASSLSLGQGARGYTF
>TRBJ1-5|TRBV24-1
CATSDRRHSKDQPQHF
>TRBJ2-1|TRBV4-1
CASSDLLRRVSHNEQFF
>TRBJ1-1|TRBV4-3
CASSQDYSLNTEAFF
>TRBJ1-1|TRBV7-2
CASRDQMNTEAFF
>TRBJ1-1|TRBV6-5
CASSYSRRVLREAFF
>TRBJ2-7|TRBV20-1
CSGVGGPINEQYF
>TRBJ2-1|TRBV6-1
CASSARGQGTLPSPYNEQFF
>TRBJ1-1|TRBV20-1
CSGRTGINTEAFF
>TRBJ1-1|TRBV7-9
CASSLGSGVGQFGEAFF
>TRBJ1-2|TRBV15
CATSRDGDGYTF
>TRBJ1-5|TRBV6-1
CASGQGSGQPQHF
>TRBJ2-7|TRBV3-1
CASSHHPPGLAGGSYEQYF
>TRBJ2-1|TRBV7-2
CASSLSAGGGGYNEQFF
>TRBJ1-6|TRBV10-2
CASRGGPGSPNSPLHF
>TRBJ1-5|TRBV12-3/TRBV12-4
CASTLNGGQPQHF
>TRBJ2-3|TRBV7-6
CASSLAASGGDTQYF
>TRBJ2-3|TRBV4-1
CASSQIADTQYF
>TRBJ2-7|TRBV19
CASSIDPAGYEQYF
>TRBJ2-1|TRBV7-2
CASSLVFSSGGDEQFF